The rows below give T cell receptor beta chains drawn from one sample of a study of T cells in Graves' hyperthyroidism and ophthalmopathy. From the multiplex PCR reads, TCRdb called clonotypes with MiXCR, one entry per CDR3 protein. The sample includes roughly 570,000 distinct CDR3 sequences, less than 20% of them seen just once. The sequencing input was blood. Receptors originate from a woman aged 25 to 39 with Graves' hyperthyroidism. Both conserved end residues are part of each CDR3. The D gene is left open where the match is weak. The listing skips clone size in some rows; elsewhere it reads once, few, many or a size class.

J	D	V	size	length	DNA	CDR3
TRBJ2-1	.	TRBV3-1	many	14	TGTGCCAGCAGCCAAGATCGTGCCCCGGGTGAGCAGTTCTTC	CASSQDRAPGEQFF
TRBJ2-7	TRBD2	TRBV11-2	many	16	TGTGCCAGCAGGACGGATCTAGCGGGAGAATCGTACGAGCAGTACTTC	CASRTDLAGESYEQYF
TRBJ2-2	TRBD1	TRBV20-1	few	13	TGCAGTGCTCGGACAGGAAACACCGGGGAGCTGTTTTTT	CSARTGNTGELFF
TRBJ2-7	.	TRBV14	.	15	TGTGCCAGCAGCCAAGATATTGGCGCAGCCTACGAGCAGTACTTC	CASSQDIGAAYEQYF
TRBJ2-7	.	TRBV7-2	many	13	TGTGCCAGCAGCTTACCTAGTCTCCTCGAGCAGTACTTC	CASSLPSLLEQYF
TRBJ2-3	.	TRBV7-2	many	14	TGTGCCAGCAGCTTAGTGGATTACACAGATACGCAGTATTTT	CASSLVDYTDTQYF
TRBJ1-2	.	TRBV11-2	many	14	TGTGCCAGCAGCCAAGACAGGTTCCACTATGGCTACACCTTC	CASSQDRFHYGYTF
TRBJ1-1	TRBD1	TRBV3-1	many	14	TGTGCCAGCAGAAAGAGGGACAGGGCTACTGAAGCTTTCTTT	CASRKRDRATEAFF
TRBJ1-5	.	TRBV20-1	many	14	TGCAGTGCCCCACGCGGGGAATTGAATCAGCCCCAGCATTTT	CSAPRGELNQPQHF
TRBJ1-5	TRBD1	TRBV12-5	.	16	TGTGCTAGTGGTTTGGCCCGGGACAGGGTACAACAGCCCCAGCATTTT	CASGLARDRVQQPQHF
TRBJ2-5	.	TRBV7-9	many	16	TGTGCCAGCAGCTTCGGCATGGTGGGTGGCGGGGAGACCCAGTACTTC	CASSFGMVGGGETQYF